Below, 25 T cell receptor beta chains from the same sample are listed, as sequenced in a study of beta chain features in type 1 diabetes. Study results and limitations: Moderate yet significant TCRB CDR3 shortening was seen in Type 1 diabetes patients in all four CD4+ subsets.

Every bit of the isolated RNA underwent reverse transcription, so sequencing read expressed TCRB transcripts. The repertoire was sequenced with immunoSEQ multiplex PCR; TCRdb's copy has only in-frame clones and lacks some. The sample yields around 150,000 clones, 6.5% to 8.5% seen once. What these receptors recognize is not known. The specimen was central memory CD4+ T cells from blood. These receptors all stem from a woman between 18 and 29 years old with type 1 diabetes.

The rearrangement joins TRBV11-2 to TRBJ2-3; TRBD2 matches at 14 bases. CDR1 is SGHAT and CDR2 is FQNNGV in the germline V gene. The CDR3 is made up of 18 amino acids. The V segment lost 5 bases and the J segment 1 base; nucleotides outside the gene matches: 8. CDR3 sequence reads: CASSQGLAGGPRTDTQYF. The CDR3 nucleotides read TGTGCCAGCAGCCAAGGACTAGCGGGAGGCCCCCGCACAGATACGCAGTATTTT.

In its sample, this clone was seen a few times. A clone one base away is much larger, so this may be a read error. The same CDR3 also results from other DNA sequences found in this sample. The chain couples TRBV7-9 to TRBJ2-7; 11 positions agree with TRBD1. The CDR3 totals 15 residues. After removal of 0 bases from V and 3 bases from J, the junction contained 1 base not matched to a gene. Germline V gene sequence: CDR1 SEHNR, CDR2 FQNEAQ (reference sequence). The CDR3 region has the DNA TGTGCCAGCAGCTTAGCGGGGACAGGGGGCTACGAGCAGTACTTC. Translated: CASSLAGTGGYEQYF.

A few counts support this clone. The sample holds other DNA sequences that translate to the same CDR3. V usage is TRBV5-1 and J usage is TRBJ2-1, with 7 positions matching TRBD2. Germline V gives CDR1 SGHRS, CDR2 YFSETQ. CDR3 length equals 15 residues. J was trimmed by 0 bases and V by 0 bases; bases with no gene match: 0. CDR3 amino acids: CASSLGGGSYNEQFF. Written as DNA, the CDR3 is TGCGCCAGCAGCTTGGGGGGGGGCTCCTACAATGAGCAGTTCTTC.

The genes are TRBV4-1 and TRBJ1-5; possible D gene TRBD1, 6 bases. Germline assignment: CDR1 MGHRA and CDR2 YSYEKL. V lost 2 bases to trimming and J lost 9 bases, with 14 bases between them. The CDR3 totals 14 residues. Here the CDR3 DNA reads TGCGCCAGCAGCCAAAGCCAGGGGTCCGGGCCCCAGCATTTT. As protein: CASSQSQGSGPQHF.

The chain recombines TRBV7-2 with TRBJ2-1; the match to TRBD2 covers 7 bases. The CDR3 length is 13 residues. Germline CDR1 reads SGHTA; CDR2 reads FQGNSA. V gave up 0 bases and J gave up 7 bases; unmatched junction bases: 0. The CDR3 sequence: CASSLAGGNEQFF. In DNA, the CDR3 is TGTGCCAGCAGCTTAGCGGGGGGGAATGAGCAGTTCTTC.

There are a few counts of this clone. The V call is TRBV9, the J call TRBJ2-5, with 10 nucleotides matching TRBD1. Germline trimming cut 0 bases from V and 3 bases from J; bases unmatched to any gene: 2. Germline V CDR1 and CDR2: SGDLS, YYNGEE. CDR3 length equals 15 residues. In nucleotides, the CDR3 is TGTGCCAGCAGCGTAGGGGACAGGGGCAAAGAGACCCAGTACTTC. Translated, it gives CASSVGDRGKETQYF. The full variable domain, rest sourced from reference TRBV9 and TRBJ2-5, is DSGVTQTPKHLITATGQRVTLRCSPRSGDLSVYWYQQSLDQGLQFLIQYYNGEERAKGNILERFSAQQFPDLHSELNLSSLELGDSALYFCASSVGDRGKETQYFGPGTRLLVL.

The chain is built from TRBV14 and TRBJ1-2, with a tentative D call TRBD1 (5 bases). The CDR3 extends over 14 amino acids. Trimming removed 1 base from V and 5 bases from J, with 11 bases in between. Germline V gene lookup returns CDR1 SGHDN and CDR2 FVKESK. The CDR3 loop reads CASSQGQPPYGYTF. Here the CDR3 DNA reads TGTGCCAGCAGCCAAGGACAGCCCCCATATGGCTACACCTTC.

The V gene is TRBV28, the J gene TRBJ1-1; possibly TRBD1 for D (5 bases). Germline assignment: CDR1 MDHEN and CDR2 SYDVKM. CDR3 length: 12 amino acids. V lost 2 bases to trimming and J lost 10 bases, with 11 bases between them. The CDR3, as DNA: TGTGCCAGCAGTTTACAGGGCCTAGGAGCTTTCTTT. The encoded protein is CASSLQGLGAFF.

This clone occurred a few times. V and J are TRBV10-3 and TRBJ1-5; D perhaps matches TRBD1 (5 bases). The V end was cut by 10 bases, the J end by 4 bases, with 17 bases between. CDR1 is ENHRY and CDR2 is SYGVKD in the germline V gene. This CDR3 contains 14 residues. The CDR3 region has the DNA TGTGCCACGCGGGACGTTTTGGGGAATCAGCCCCAGCATTTT. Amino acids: CATRDVLGNQPQHF.

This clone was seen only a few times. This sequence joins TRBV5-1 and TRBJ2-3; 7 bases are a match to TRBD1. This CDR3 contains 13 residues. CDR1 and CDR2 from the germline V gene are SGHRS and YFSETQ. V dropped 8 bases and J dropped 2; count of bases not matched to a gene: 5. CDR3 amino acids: CASRQGNTDTQYF. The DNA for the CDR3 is TGCGCCAGTAGACAGGGCAACACAGATACGCAGTATTTT.

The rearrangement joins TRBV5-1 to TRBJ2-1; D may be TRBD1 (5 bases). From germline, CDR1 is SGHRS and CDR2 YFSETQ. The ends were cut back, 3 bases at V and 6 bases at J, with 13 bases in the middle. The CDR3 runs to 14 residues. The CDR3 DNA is TGCGCCAGCAGCTCTGACAGCCTGGGCAATGAGCAGTTCTTC. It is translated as CASSSDSLGNEQFF.

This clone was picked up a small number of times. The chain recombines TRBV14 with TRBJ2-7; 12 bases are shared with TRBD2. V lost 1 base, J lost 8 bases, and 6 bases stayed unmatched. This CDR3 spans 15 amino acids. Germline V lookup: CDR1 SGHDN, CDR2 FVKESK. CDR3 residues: CASSQGTSGVRQQYF. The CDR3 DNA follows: TGTGCCAGCAGCCAAGGGACTAGCGGGGTCCGACAGCAGTACTTC. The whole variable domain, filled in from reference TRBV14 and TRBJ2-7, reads EAGVTQFPSHSVIEKGQTVTLRCDPISGHDNLYWYRRVMGKEIKFLLHFVKESKQDESGMPNNRFLAERTGGTYSTLKVQPAELEDSGVYFCASSQGTSGVRQQYFGPGTRLTVT.

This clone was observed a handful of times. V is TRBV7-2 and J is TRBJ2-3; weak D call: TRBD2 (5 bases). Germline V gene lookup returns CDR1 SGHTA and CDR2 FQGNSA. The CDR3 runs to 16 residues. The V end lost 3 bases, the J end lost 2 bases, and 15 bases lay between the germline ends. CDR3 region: CASSLRETGITDTQYF. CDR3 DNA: TGTGCCAGCAGCTTGAGGGAAACGGGGATCACAGATACGCAGTATTTT.

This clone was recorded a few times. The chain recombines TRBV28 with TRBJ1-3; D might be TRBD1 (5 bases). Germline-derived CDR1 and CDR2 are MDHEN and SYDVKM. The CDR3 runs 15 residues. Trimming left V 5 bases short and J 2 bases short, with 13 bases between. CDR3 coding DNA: TGTGCCAGCAGTATCAGGGTATTGGCTGGAAACACCATATATTTT. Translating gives CASSIRVLAGNTIYF.

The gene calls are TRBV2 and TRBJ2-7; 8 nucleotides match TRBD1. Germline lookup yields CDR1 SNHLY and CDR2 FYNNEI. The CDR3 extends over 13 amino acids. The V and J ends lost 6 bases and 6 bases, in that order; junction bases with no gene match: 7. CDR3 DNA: TGTGCCAGCAGCTTCGACAGGGGCCTCGAGCAGTACTTC. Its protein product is CASSFDRGLEQYF. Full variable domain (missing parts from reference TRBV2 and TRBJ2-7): EPEVTQTPSHQVTQMGQEVILRCVPISNHLYFYWYRQILGQKVEFLVSFYNNEISEKSEIFDDQFSVERPDGSNFTLKIRSTKLEDSAMYFCASSFDRGLEQYFGPGTRLTVT.

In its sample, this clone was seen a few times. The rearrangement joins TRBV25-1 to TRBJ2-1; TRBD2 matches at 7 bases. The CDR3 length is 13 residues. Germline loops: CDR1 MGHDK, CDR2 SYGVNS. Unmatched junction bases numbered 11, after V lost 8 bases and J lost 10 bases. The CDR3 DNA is TGTGCCAGCGGTTACACTAGCGCCGAAGAGCAGTTCTTC. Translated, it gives CASGYTSAEEQFF. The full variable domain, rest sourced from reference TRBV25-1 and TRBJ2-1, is EADIYQTPRYLVIGTGKKITLECSQTMGHDKMYWYQQDPGMELHLIHYSYGVNSTEKGDLSSESTVSRIRTEHFPLTLESARPSHTSQYLCASGYTSAEEQFFGPGTRLTVL.

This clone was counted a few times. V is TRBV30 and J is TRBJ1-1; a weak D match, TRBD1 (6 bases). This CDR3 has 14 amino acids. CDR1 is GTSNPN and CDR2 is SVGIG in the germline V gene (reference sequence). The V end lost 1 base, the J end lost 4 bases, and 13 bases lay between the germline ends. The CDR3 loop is CAWSGGRGGTEAFF. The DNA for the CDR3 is TGTGCCTGGAGTGGCGGGAGGGGGGGCACTGAAGCTTTCTTT.

The CDR3 DNA sequence: TGTGCCAGCAATCGGGAGCCTCAAGAGACCCAGTACTTC. It specifies CASNREPQETQYF. The chain uses TRBV9 and TRBJ2-5; a weak D match, TRBD2 (6 bases). V was cut by 6 bases and J by 2 bases, with 11 bases left in between. The germline V gene encodes CDR1 SGDLS and CDR2 YYNGEE. The CDR3 runs 13 residues.

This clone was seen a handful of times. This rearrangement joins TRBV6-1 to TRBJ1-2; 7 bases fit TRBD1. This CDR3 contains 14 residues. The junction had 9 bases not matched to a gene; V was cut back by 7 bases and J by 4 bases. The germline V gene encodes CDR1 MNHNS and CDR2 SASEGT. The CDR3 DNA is TGTGCCAGCAACCCAACAGGGGTCACCTATGGCTACACCTTC. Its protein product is CASNPTGVTYGYTF.

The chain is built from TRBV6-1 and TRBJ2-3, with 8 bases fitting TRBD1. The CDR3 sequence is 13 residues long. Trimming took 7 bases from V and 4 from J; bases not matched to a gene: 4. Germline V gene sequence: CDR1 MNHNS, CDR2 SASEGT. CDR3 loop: CASTMTGADTQYF. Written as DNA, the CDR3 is TGTGCCAGCACTATGACAGGGGCAGATACGCAGTATTTT.

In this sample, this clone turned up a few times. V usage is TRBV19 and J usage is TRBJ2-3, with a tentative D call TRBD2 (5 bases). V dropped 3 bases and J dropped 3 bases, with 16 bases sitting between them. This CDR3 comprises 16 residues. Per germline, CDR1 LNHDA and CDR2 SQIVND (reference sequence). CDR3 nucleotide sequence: TGTGCCAGTAGTATTAAGAGGGCAGGAGGTACAGATACGCAGTATTTT. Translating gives CASSIKRAGGTDTQYF.

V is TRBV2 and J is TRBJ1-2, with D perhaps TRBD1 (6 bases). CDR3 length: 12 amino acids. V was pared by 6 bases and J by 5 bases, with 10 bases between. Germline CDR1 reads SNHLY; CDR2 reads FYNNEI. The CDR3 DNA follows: TGTGCCAGCAGAGAGGACAGTTATGGCTACACCTTC. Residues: CASREDSYGYTF.

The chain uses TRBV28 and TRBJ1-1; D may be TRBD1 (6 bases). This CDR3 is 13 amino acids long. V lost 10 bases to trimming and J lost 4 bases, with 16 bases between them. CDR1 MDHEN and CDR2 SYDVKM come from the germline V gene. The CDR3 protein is CATDGGAPTEAFF. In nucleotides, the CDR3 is TGTGCCACCGACGGGGGGGCGCCCACTGAAGCTTTCTTT.

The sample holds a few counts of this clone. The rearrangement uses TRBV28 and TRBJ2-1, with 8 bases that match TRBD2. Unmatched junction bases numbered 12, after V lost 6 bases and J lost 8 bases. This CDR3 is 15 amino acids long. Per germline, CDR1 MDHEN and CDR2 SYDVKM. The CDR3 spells CASSSPAGGWDEQFF. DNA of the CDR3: TGTGCCAGCAGCTCGCCGGCGGGAGGATGGGATGAGCAGTTCTTC.

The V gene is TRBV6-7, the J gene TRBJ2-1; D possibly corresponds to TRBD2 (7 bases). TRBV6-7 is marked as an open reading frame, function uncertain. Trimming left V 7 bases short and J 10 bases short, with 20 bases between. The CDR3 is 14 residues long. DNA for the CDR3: TGTGCCAGCATTCACACACTCGGGGGGCGCGAGCAGTTCTTC. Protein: CASIHTLGGREQFF.